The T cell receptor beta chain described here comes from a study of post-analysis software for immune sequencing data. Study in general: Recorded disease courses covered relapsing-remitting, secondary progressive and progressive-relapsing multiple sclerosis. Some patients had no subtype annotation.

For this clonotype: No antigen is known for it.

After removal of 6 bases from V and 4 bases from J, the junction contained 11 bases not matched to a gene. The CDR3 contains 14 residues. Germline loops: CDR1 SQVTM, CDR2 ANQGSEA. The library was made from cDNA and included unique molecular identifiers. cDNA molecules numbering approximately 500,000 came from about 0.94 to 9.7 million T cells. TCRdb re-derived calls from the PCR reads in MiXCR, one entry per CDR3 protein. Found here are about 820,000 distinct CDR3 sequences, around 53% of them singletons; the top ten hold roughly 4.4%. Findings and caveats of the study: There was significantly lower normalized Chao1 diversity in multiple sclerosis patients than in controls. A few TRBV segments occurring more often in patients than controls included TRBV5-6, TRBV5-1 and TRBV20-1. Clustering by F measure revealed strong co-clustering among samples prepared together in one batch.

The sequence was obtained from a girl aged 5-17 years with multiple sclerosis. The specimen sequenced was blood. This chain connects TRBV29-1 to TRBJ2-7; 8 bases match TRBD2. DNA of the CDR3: TGCAGCGTGGCGTTGAGGCTAGCGGGTTACGAGCAGTACTTC. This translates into CSVALRLAGYEQYF.